This T cell receptor beta chain was profiled in a study of shared T cell receptors in the human thymus (dated by TCRdb to the early 2020s). About the study as a whole: The study examined how the human thymus generates shared, self-reactive T-cell receptor alpha chains.

Library generation was performed with the immunoSEQ multiplex PCR assay. TCRdb stores this immuneACCESS table with in-frame sequences only. Part of the clones is absent; in the studies checked, under half of the shortfall reflects unresolved V genes, and no reason is known for the rest. The sample has more than 550,000 clones on record, 80% to 90% of them singletons. The biggest ten clones account for about 0.0094% of the sample. Points on this clone: What this receptor recognizes is not known. No quality values exist for individual bases; no much larger clone is one base distant.

The CDR3 starts with the cysteine, ends with the phenylalanine, and has 16 residues. The retained sequence is limited to the CDR3, 48 bases, with the frame set at the first base. Reading the germline V gene gives CDR1 LGHNA and CDR2 YSLEER. Germline trimming: 2 bases from V, 4 bases from J; junction bases outside gene matches: 10. These records were also assigned to another study, of human thymus T cells. As that second paper reports: Donors were immunologically healthy infants undergoing open corrective cardiac surgery for congenital heart defects in Finland. Thymus tissue was collected as surgical resects that were removed during corrective cardiac surgery. Biased V and J gene segment usage appeared to be present in both thymic and peripheral blood repertoires. Highly overlapping thymic TCR repertoires among unrelated individuals were reported in the related research. The study used under ten infant thymus samples plus four related peripheral blood samples to characterize TCR alpha and beta repertoires. Donor ages ranged from about 6 to 244 days, and the cohort comprised more than 5 male and a couple of female infants. After being mechanically released from the tissue, thymocytes were kept at -70 degrees C in pellets of roughly 10-33 million cells. A QIAsymphony instrument was used to extract genomic DNA from the frozen cell pellets. The immunoSEQ multiplex PCR assay was used to amplify the TCRB and TCRAD loci from a standardized quantity of quality-controlled genomic DNA. The amplicons covered the V(D)J region and were long enough to include the CDR3 and to identify the V and J genes. Through the commercial immunoSEQ service, the amplicons were sequenced on an Illumina platform. Primer bias and sequencing errors were corrected as previously described, and TCRAD and TCRB were defined on the basis of the IMGT database. The repertoires were analysed using immunoSEQ Analyzer 3.0 and VDJTools for basic statistics, V/J segment usage, diversity estimates, rarefaction and pairwise overlap. Chao1, ChaoE, Efron-Thisted, Shannon and inverse Simpson indices were used to estimate diversity, which was also estimated on datasets down-sampled to the smallest sample. Repertoire overlap was assessed by strict matching of CDR3 nucleotide sequence, V gene and J gene, and clustering was done by Jaccard-based multidimensional scaling. Thymus samples yielded on average roughly 810,000 unique TCRB clonotypes, compared with roughly 92,000 from blood samples.

Sequencing used thymocytes. Here the chain combines TRBV4-3 and TRBJ1-1, and 7 bases in between align with TRBD1. The receptor's source is a boy in the first two years of life with a congenital heart defect. Donor details come from another sample of the same person, matched by shared clones. The DNA sequence reads TGCGCCAGCAGCCAATCAGGGGGTAAAGACGGCACTGAAGCTTTCTTT. It specifies CASSQSGGKDGTEAFF.